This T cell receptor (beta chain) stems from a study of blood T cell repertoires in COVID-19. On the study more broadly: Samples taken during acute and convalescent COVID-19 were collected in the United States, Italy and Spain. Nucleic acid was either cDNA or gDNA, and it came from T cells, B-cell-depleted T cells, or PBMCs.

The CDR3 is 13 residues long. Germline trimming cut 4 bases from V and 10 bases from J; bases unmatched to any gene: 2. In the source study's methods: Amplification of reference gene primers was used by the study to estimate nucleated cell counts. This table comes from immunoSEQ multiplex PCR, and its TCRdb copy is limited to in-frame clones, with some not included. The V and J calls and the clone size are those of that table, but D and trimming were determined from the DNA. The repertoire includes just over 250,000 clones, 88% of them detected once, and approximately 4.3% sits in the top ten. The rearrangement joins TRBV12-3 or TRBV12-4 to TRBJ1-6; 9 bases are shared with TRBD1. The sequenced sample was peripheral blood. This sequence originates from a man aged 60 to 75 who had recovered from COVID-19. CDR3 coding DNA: TGTGCCAGCAGTTCTGGGACAGGGTCACCCCTCCACTTT. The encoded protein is CASSSGTGSPLHF.